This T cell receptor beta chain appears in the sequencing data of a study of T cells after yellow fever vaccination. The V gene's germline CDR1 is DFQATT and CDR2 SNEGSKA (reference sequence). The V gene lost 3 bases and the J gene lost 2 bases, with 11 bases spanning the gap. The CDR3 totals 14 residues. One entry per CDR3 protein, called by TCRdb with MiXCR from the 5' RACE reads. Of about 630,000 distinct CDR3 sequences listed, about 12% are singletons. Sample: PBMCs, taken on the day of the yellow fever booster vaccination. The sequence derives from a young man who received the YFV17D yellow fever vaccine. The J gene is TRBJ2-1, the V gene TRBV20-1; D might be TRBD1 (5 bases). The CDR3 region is CSAREKTAYNEQFF. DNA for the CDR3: TGCAGTGCTAGGGAAAAGACAGCCTACAATGAGCAGTTCTTC.